These 20 T cell receptor beta chains were all obtained from the same sample, sequenced in a study of control samples from healthy donors and cancer patients. Sequencing was performed with immunoSEQ multiplex PCR; in TCRdb, only in-frame clones are kept and a portion is missing. This table has about 130,000 clones, 85% to 95% appearing once. The sample comprised blood. The receptors derive from a man aged 18 to 30 in good health.

Turning to this clone: The junction does not match germline at one end; this may be a read error. The chain carries TRBV6-6 and TRBJ2-7; a weak D match, TRBD2 (5 bases). The CDR3 has 13 residues. The germline CDR1 and CDR2 sequences are MNHNY and SVGAGI (reference sequence). This CDR3 reads CASSHSEVHEQYF. The CDR3 DNA reads TGTGCCAGCAGTCACTCGGAGGTCCACGAGCAGTACTTC.

The chain has TRBV3-1 (or the pseudogene TRBV3-2) and TRBJ2-2, with a tentative D call TRBD2 (5 bases). V was shortened by 4 bases and J by 7 bases, with 16 bases between the two germline ends. CDR1 and CDR2 (germline): LGHDT, YNNKEL (reference sequence). This CDR3 contains 15 residues. In DNA, the CDR3 is TGTGCCAGCAGCCTCTACTCGGGGAATGTCGGGGAGCTGTTTTTT. This encodes CASSLYSGNVGELFF.

The chain recombines TRBV5-1 with TRBJ1-3; no firm D call. Trimming shortened V by 0 bases and J by 4 bases, and 11 bases separated the two germline ends. This CDR3 comprises 15 residues. CDR1 is SGHRS, CDR2 YFSETQ, per germline. For the CDR3, the DNA is TGCGCCAGCAGCTTGGATATCGGTTCAGGAAACACCATATATTTT. The encoded protein is CASSLDIGSGNTIYF.

This clone was recorded a few times. This rearrangement joins TRBV4-2 to TRBJ1-4; a possible D gene is TRBD1 (5 bases). Germline CDR1 and CDR2: LGHNA and YNFKEQ. Trimming removed 2 bases at V and 8 bases at J, with 9 bases between. The CDR3 has 13 amino acids. The CDR3 coding sequence is TGTGCCAGCAGCCAAAGTCGGGGGGAAAAACTGTTTTTT. Its protein product is CASSQSRGEKLFF.

This clone was picked up one time. V is TRBV5-4 and J is TRBJ2-3; D ambiguous. CDR1 and CDR2 (germline): SGHNT, YYREEE (reference sequence). The CDR3 consists of 14 residues. Trimming took off 0 bases at V and 2 bases at J, with 7 bases between the two ends. The CDR3 bases are TGTGCCAGCAGCTTGGATGTGAACACAGATACGCAGTATTTT. This codes for CASSLDVNTDTQYF. Drawing the rest from reference TRBV5-4 and TRBJ2-3, the complete variable domain is ETGVTQSPTHLIKTRGQQVTLRCSSQSGHNTVSWYQQALGQGPQFIFQYYREEENGRGNFPPRFSGLQFPNYSSELNVNALELDDSALYLCASSLDVNTDTQYFGPGTRLTVL.

V and J are TRBV10-3 and TRBJ1-2; perhaps TRBD1 as D (5 bases). This CDR3 is built from 16 residues. Germline CDR1 ENHRY, CDR2 SYGVKD. V lost 2 bases and J 2 bases, leaving 15 bases between the germline ends. CDR3 sequence (DNA): TGTGCCATCAGTGAGGGCGACAGCGGAGGCAACTATGGCTACACCTTC. It is translated as CAISEGDSGGNYGYTF.

V is TRBV6-5 and J is TRBJ2-7; D assignment may be TRBD1 or TRBD2 (5 bases each). CDR3 length equals 13 residues. From germline, CDR1 is MNHEY and CDR2 SVGAGI. The ends were cut back, 5 bases at V and 2 bases at J, with 10 bases in the middle. The CDR3: CASSTRDAYEQYF. The CDR3 nucleotides are TGTGCCAGCAGTACCAGGGACGCCTACGAGCAGTACTTC.

The chain employs TRBV9 and TRBJ1-5, with 7 bases aligning to TRBD1. V shed 9 bases and J 2 bases; nucleotides not matched to a gene: 5. Germline V gene sequence: CDR1 SGDLS, CDR2 YYNGEE. The CDR3 extends over 13 amino acids. In DNA form, the CDR3 reads TGTGCCACTACTGACAGGGGCAATCAGCCCCAGCATTTT. Amino acid sequence: CATTDRGNQPQHF.

CDR3 sequence: CASGLVLGTGWGSNQPQHF. In DNA form, the CDR3 reads TGTGCTAGTGGTTTGGTCTTAGGTACAGGTTGGGGAAGCAATCAGCCCCAGCATTTT. V and J are TRBV12-5 and TRBJ1-5; the D gene is possibly TRBD1 (5 bases). The CDR3 is 19 residues long. The germline gives CDR1 LGHNT, CDR2 FRNRAP. V was shortened by 0 bases and J by 1 base, with 19 bases between the two germline ends.

This chain joins TRBV4-1 and TRBJ1-1, with D hard to call. The germline V gene encodes CDR1 MGHRA and CDR2 YSYEKL. V was cut by 4 bases and J by 0 bases, with 6 bases left in between. The CDR3 length is 13 residues. The CDR3 region is CASSRSLNTEAFF. The CDR3 nucleotides read TGCGCCAGCAGCCGGAGTTTGAACACTGAAGCTTTCTTT.

The CDR3 loop is CASSLDLPGHQRYEQYF. CDR3 DNA: TGTGCCAGCAGCCTTGACCTTCCGGGACACCAGAGATACGAGCAGTACTTC. The rearrangement joins TRBV3-1 (or the pseudogene TRBV3-2) to TRBJ2-7; D is possibly TRBD1 (6 bases). Trimming removed 4 bases from V and 4 bases from J, with 23 bases in between. The CDR3 length is 17 residues. The V gene's germline CDR1 is LGHDT and CDR2 YNNKEL (reference sequence).

The chain couples TRBV25-1 to TRBJ2-1, with 12 bases fitting TRBD2. Looked up from germline, CDR1 is MGHDK and CDR2 is SYGVNS. The CDR3 is 15 amino acids. The V gene end was trimmed by 4 bases and the J gene end by 6 bases; junction bases not matched to a gene: 4. This chain's CDR3 is CASSASSGGANEQFF. Here the CDR3 DNA reads TGTGCCAGCAGTGCATCTAGCGGGGGGGCCAATGAGCAGTTCTTC. Using reference TRBV25-1 and TRBJ2-1 for the parts outside the CDR3, the full variable domain is EADIYQTPRYLVIGTGKKITLECSQTMGHDKMYWYQQDPGMELHLIHYSYGVNSTEKGDLSSESTVSRIRTEHFPLTLESARPSHTSQYLCASSASSGGANEQFFGPGTRLTVL.

In DNA, the CDR3 is TGTGCCAGCAGCGTCCGGACAGGGGGCTCCTACGAGCAGTACTTC. Translation: CASSVRTGGSYEQYF. The chain uses TRBV7-9 and TRBJ2-7; 10 bases align to TRBD1. V trimming: 5 bases; J trimming: 0 bases; junction bases outside the gene matches: 4. The germline V gene has CDR1 SEHNR and CDR2 FQNEAQ (reference sequence). The CDR3 totals 15 residues.

V usage is TRBV28 and J usage is TRBJ2-7, with D perhaps TRBD1 or TRBD2 (5 bases each). Germline CDR1 reads MDHEN; CDR2 reads SYDVKM. Trimming stripped 8 bases from V and 6 bases from J, with 11 bases between. The CDR3 is 11 residues long. CDR3 sequence reads: CASLRDVEQYF. CDR3 sequence (DNA): TGTGCCAGCCTACGGGACGTCGAGCAGTACTTC.

The J gene is TRBJ2-5, the V gene TRBV4-2; possibly TRBD1 for D (5 bases). The V gene lost 2 bases and the J gene lost 2 bases, with 9 bases spanning the gap. The germline CDR1 and CDR2 sequences are LGHNA and YNFKEQ. The CDR3 runs to 14 residues. In DNA form, the CDR3 reads TGTGCCAGCAGCCAACCGACAGTTCAAGAGACCCAGTACTTC. It yields the protein CASSQPTVQETQYF.

This chain joins TRBV11-2 and TRBJ2-7; D is unresolved. The CDR3 is 13 residues long. Trimming removed 1 base at V and 3 bases at J, with 7 bases between. Germline assignment: CDR1 SGHAT and CDR2 FQNNGV. The CDR3 region has the DNA TGTGCCAGCAGCTTAGCTCAGAACTACGAGCAGTACTTC. It is translated as CASSLAQNYEQYF. The full variable domain, its missing parts supplied by reference TRBV11-2 and TRBJ2-7, is EAGVAQSPRYKIIEKRQSVAFWCNPISGHATLYWYQQILGQGPKLLIQFQNNGVVDDSQLPKDRFSAERLKGVDSTLKIQPAKLEDSAVYLCASSLAQNYEQYFGPGTRLTVT.

This chain connects TRBV6-1 to TRBJ2-5; 10 nucleotides agree with TRBD2. This CDR3 is 16 amino acids long. The V segment lost 3 bases and the J segment 4 bases; nucleotides outside the gene matches: 8. Germline lookup yields CDR1 MNHNS and CDR2 SASEGT. CDR3 in amino acids: CASSDTSGVWGETQYF. The CDR3 nucleotides are TGTGCCAGCAGTGACACTAGCGGGGTTTGGGGAGAGACCCAGTACTTC.

This chain connects TRBV6-5 to TRBJ1-1; the D is unclear. CDR3 length equals 15 residues. Germline CDR1 MNHEY, CDR2 SVGAGI. V was shortened by 5 bases and J by 4 bases, with 17 bases between the two germline ends. The CDR3 region is CASSLRRGGITEAFF. CDR3 sequence (DNA): TGTGCCAGCAGTCTGCGTCGTGGAGGTATCACTGAAGCTTTCTTT.

The genes are TRBV11-2 and TRBJ2-2; tentatively, D is TRBD2 (5 bases). Between the trimmed V and J ends, which lost 6 bases and 0 bases, there was a span of 14 bases. The CDR3 loop spans 16 amino acids. Germline CDR1 SGHAT, CDR2 FQNNGV. CDR3 residues: CASRIGRATNTGELFF. The CDR3 DNA is TGTGCCAGCAGGATAGGGCGGGCCACGAACACCGGGGAGCTGTTTTTT. The full variable domain, with the rest looked up from reference TRBV11-2 and TRBJ2-2, is EAGVAQSPRYKIIEKRQSVAFWCNPISGHATLYWYQQILGQGPKLLIQFQNNGVVDDSQLPKDRFSAERLKGVDSTLKIQPAKLEDSAVYLCASRIGRATNTGELFFGEGSRLTVL.

The CDR3 DNA reads as TGTGCCAGCAGCTTAACGGGGGACGGGGATCAGCCCCAGCATTTT. This gives the protein CASSLTGDGDQPQHF. The V gene is TRBV7-3, the J gene TRBJ1-5; TRBD1 might be the D (5 bases). The CDR3 is made up of 15 amino acids. The ends were cut back, 0 bases at V and 5 bases at J, with 11 bases in the middle. The germline CDR1 and CDR2 sequences are SGHTA and FQGTGA.